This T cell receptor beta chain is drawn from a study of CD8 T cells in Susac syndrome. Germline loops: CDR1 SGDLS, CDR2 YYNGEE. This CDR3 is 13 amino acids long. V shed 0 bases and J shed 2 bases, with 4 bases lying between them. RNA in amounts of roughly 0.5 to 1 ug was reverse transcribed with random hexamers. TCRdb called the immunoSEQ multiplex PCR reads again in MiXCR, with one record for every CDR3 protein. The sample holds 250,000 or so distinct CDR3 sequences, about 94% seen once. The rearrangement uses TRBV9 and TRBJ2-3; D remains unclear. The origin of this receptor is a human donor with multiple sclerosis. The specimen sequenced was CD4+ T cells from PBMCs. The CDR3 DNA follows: TGTGCCAGCAGCGTAGTTATCACAGATACGCAGTATTTT. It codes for CASSVVITDTQYF.